The clone carrying this T cell receptor beta chain occurred many times. TCRdb reanalysed the 5' RACE reads using MiXCR and keeps one entry per CDR3 protein. The table records 60,000 to 85,000 distinct CDR3 sequences, about 5.1% of them present only once. The V gene lost 3 bases and the J gene lost 3 bases, with 11 bases spanning the gap. CDR1 and CDR2 (germline): SGHTA, FQGNSA. This CDR3 is 15 amino acids long. This sample was taken from a study of neurological immune-mediated disorders. This chain joins TRBV7-2 and TRBJ2-2; no firm D call. The specimen sequenced was PBMCs. The receptor was isolated from a woman in her sixties or seventies with multiple sclerosis. The CDR3: CASSFWASDTGELFF. The CDR3 nucleotides read TGTGCCAGCAGCTTTTGGGCGTCGGACACCGGGGAGCTGTTTTTT. The full variable domain, rest sourced from reference TRBV7-2 and TRBJ2-2, is GAGVSQSPSNKVTEKGKDVELRCDPISGHTALYWYRQSLGQGLEFLIYFQGNSAPDKSGLPSDRFSAERTGGSVSTLTIQRTQQEDSAVYLCASSFWASDTGELFFGEGSRLTVL.